What follows are 17 T cell receptor beta chains derived from one specimen sequenced in a study of shared clonotypes between healthy human individuals (dated by TCRdb to the early 2020s). Receptor amplification or capture employed the immunoSEQ multiplex PCR assay. Drawn from immuneACCESS, this table holds only the in-frame rearrangements with V and J called that TCRdb kept. Clones are partly lost; checked studies trace under half to an unresolved V gene and leave the rest unexplained. The sample records around 990,000 clones, approximately 80% of which are singletons. Of the sample, 0.89% falls within the top ten clones. Sequenced sample: memory CD4+ T cells from PBMCs. The cell subset or site label of this sample denotes: CD45RA-negative fraction. These TCRs come from a man younger than 35 in good health. Some clones in this sample may be carry-over from other donors' samples.

The chain uses TRBV5-6 and TRBJ1-3; D is undetermined. CDR1 and CDR2 from the germline V gene are SGHDT and YYEEEE. The CDR3 loop spans 12 amino acids. Trimming took off 1 base at V and 5 bases at J, with 4 bases between the two ends. The CDR3 loop is CASSLWRNTIYF. The CDR3 DNA sequence: TGTGCCAGCAGCTTGTGGAGAAACACCATATATTTT. The whole variable domain, filled in from reference TRBV5-6 and TRBJ1-3, reads DAGVTQSPTHLIKTRGQQVTLRCSPKSGHDTVSWYQQALGQGPQFIFQYYEEEERQRGNFPDRFSGHQFPNYSSELNVNALLLGDSALYLCASSLWRNTIYFGEGSWLTVV.

The chain couples TRBV5-1 to TRBJ2-2; maybe TRBD1 (6 bases). This CDR3 is built from 14 residues. Germline V gives CDR1 SGHRS, CDR2 YFSETQ. V shed 4 bases and J shed 0 bases, with 7 bases lying between them. In nucleotides, the CDR3 is TGCGCCAGCAGCCGGGACACGAACACCGGGGAGCTGTTTTTT. This codes for CASSRDTNTGELFF.

This CDR3 is CASSQDSASGSMYTQYF. CDR3 coding DNA: TGCGCCAGCAGCCAAGATTCTGCTAGCGGGAGCATGTATACGCAGTATTTT. This chain links TRBV4-3 with TRBJ2-3, with TRBD2 identical over 10 bases. The V and J ends lost 0 bases and 7 bases, in that order; junction bases with no gene match: 10. CDR1 is LGHNA and CDR2 is YSLEER in the germline V gene. This CDR3 has 17 amino acids.

V usage is TRBV28 and J usage is TRBJ2-1, with 11 nucleotides matching TRBD2. The CDR3 covers 19 residues. Germline V gene data show CDR1 as MDHEN and CDR2 as SYDVKM. V lost 3 bases, J lost 0 bases, and 10 bases stayed unmatched. CDR3 nucleotides: TGTGCCAGCAGTTTTTTTCCAGGTAGCGGGAGGGTCTCCTACAATGAGCAGTTCTTC. Protein sequence: CASSFFPGSGRVSYNEQFF.

V gene TRBV19 combines with J gene TRBJ1-2; D not certain. Trimming shortened V by 5 bases and J by 3 bases, and 13 bases separated the two germline ends. Germline CDR1 is LNHDA and CDR2 is SQIVND (reference sequence). CDR3 length equals 14 residues. CDR3 loop: CASSASDTDYGYTF. The CDR3 bases are TGTGCCAGTAGTGCGTCAGACACGGACTATGGCTACACCTTC.

This chain uses TRBV9 with TRBJ1-1; D remains unclear. Trimming took off 0 bases at V and 4 bases at J, with 7 bases between the two ends. The CDR3 has 13 residues. The germline gives CDR1 SGDLS, CDR2 YYNGEE. CDR3 protein: CASSVEALTEAFF. The CDR3 DNA is TGTGCCAGCAGCGTAGAGGCACTCACTGAAGCTTTCTTT.

The chain has TRBV6-1 and TRBJ2-7, with D hard to call. Germline values: CDR1 MNHNS, CDR2 SASEGT. The CDR3 length is 11 residues. The V end was cut by 5 bases, the J end by 9 bases, with 11 bases between. The CDR3 coding sequence is TGTGCCAGCAGTAATAGAGATCCGCAGTACTTC. Translation gives CASSNRDPQYF.

This chain joins TRBV7-8 and TRBJ2-7, with D perhaps TRBD2 (6 bases). V was trimmed by 5 bases and J by 0 bases, leaving 17 bases between them. Germline V CDR1 and CDR2: SGHVS, FQNEAQ. The CDR3 runs 16 residues. CDR3 sequence (DNA): TGTGCCAGCAGCCTGGGAGGACCGTTCCTCTCCTACGAGCAGTACTTC. Protein: CASSLGGPFLSYEQYF.

The V and J genes are TRBV29-1 and TRBJ2-3; 10 nucleotides agree with TRBD2. With 5 bases clipped from V and 4 bases from J, the junction kept 6 bases outside the gene matches. The CDR3 is 14 amino acids. Germline V gene data show CDR1 as SQVTM and CDR2 as ANQGSEA. DNA of the CDR3: TGCAGCGTTAAGATAGCGGGAGGCGCAGATACGCAGTATTTT. This codes for CSVKIAGGADTQYF.

This clone has only one observation. The V gene is TRBV6-1, the J gene TRBJ2-5, with TRBD2 as a possible D gene (5 bases). This CDR3 spans 17 amino acids. Trimming removed 1 base at V and 4 bases at J, with 19 bases between. Germline CDR1 is MNHNS and CDR2 is SASEGT. The DNA for the CDR3 is TGTGCCAGCAGTGAAGGAAGTACTCCACGGGGAAGAGAGACCCAGTACTTC. It specifies CASSEGSTPRGRETQYF.

V gene TRBV6-5 combines with J gene TRBJ2-5; 11 positions match TRBD2. Trimming removed 6 bases from V and 2 bases from J; junction bases left unmatched: 2. Germline CDR1 MNHEY, CDR2 SVGAGI. This CDR3 is built from 14 residues. In DNA, the CDR3 is TGTGCCAGCAGGCGGACTAGCGGGCAAGAGACCCAGTACTTC. Translated: CASRRTSGQETQYF.

This clone was picked up a small number of times. The V and J genes are TRBV6-1 and TRBJ2-7; 11 nucleotides match TRBD2. Germline CDR1 is MNHNS and CDR2 is SASEGT. V lost 6 bases, J lost 3 bases, and 4 bases stayed unmatched. This CDR3 has 14 residues. CDR3 sequence (DNA): TGTGCCAGCAGAGCTAGCGGGAGGTACTACGAGCAGTACTTC. Amino acid sequence: CASRASGRYYEQYF.

The CDR3 is CASSRDRSLYEQYF. Written as DNA, the CDR3 is TGTGCCAGCAGCCGAGACAGATCCCTCTACGAGCAGTACTTC. The chain carries TRBV7-2 and TRBJ2-7; tentatively, D is TRBD1 (5 bases). Germline loops: CDR1 SGHTA, CDR2 FQGNSA. Trimming removed 5 bases at V and 3 bases at J, with 14 bases between. The CDR3 contains 14 residues.

This sequence joins TRBV7-2 and TRBJ2-3, with a weak D call TRBD2 (6 bases). CDR3 size: 15 residues. Trimming left V 7 bases short and J 3 bases short, with 17 bases between. From germline, CDR1 is SGHTA and CDR2 FQGNSA. The CDR3: CASTIRGGGTDTQYF. The CDR3 DNA reads as TGTGCCAGCACCATAAGGGGAGGAGGGACAGATACGCAGTATTTT.

This clone was seen a handful of times. The J gene is TRBJ1-3, the V gene TRBV4-1; D not resolved. The CDR3 sequence is 14 residues long. The germline V and J ends were trimmed by 6 bases and 1 base, with 10 bases remaining between them. Per germline, CDR1 MGHRA and CDR2 YSYEKL. The CDR3 sequence: CASSLGSSGNTIYF. In DNA, the CDR3 is TGCGCCAGCAGTCTAGGGTCTTCTGGAAACACCATATATTTT.

This clone was detected only once. The rearrangement joins TRBV14 to TRBJ1-2; D is perhaps TRBD1 (6 bases). This CDR3 is built from 14 residues. V was pared by 1 base and J by 7 bases, with 13 bases between. In germline, CDR1 is SGHDN, CDR2 FVKESK. CDR3 residues: CASSQVLGAGGYTF. The CDR3 DNA sequence: TGTGCCAGCAGCCAAGTGTTGGGGGCAGGTGGCTACACCTTC.

This clone has more than one count but fewer than ten. The V gene is TRBV6-1, the J gene TRBJ2-7; D unclear. Germline V gene lookup returns CDR1 MNHNS and CDR2 SASEGT. V was shortened by 1 base and J by 1 base, with 11 bases between the two germline ends. The length of the CDR3 is 15 residues. The CDR3 nucleotides are TGTGCCAGCAGTGAAGGAGCCGAGGTATCCTACGAGCAGTACTTC. Translating it yields CASSEGAEVSYEQYF.